This T cell receptor beta chain emerged from a study of blood T cell repertoires in COVID-19. Study-level background: In each case, the material was cDNA or gDNA derived from T cells, B-cell-depleted T cells, or PBMCs.

This CDR3 has 15 amino acids. Looked up from germline, CDR1 is MNHEY and CDR2 is SMNVEV (reference sequence). V gave up 5 bases and J gave up 6 bases; unmatched junction bases: 6. Original data processing: Nucleated cell number was recorded as an estimate derived from reference gene primer amplification. Here immunoSEQ multiplex PCR was the method, and the copy in TCRdb shows in-frame clones only, minus some. For V, J and clone size, that table is used; D and trimming come from the DNA. The data show 150,000 to 200,000 clones, roughly 80% seen once. Sequences were obtained from peripheral blood. The TCR comes from a woman aged 40-49 years with acute or convalescent COVID-19. The V gene is TRBV27, the J gene TRBJ2-1, with 11 bases aligning to TRBD1. CDR3 sequence: CASSPGQGALNEQFF. In nucleotides, the CDR3 is TGTGCCAGCAGTCCTGGACAGGGGGCGCTCAATGAGCAGTTCTTC.